A selection of T cell receptor beta chains follows, all from one sample in a study of OX40 agonist ivuxolimab in advanced cancers. Clones were sequenced by immunoSEQ multiplex PCR, and TCRdb holds only the in-frame ones, with some missing. This table has 76,000 or so clones, roughly 85% appearing once. The input for sequencing was CD4+ or CD8+ T cells sorted from blood, taken in a trial of the OX40 agonist ivuxolimab. These receptors originate from an adult with an advanced solid tumor such as melanoma, head and neck, liver or kidney cancer. The CDR3 runs from the conserved cysteine through the conserved F or W. A D gene is named only where the DNA matches it firmly. Expanded clones are given a class, and other clones once, few, many or no size at all.

clone_size: .
v_call: TRBV10-3
j_call: TRBJ1-1
d_call: TRBD1
cdr3_aa: CAISEGDRNTEAFF
cdr3_nt: TGTGCCATCAGTGAGGGGGACAGGAACACTGAAGCTTTCTTT

clone_size: .
v_call: TRBV7-2
j_call: TRBJ2-7
d_call: TRBD1
cdr3_aa: CASSPQGQTYEQYF
cdr3_nt: TGTGCCAGCAGCCCACAGGGACAGACCTACGAGCAGTACTTC

clone_size: .
v_call: TRBV7-8
j_call: TRBJ1-2
d_call: .
cdr3_aa: CASSLSQGTSNYGYTF
cdr3_nt: TGTGCCAGCAGCTTATCCCAGGGGACCTCTAACTATGGCTACACCTTC

clone_size: once
v_call: TRBV30
j_call: TRBJ1-6
d_call: .
cdr3_aa: CAWRPIRLENSPLHF
cdr3_nt: TGTGCCTGGAGGCCCATTCGCCTTGAGAATTCACCCCTCCACTTT

clone_size: few
v_call: TRBV6-7
j_call: TRBJ1-5
d_call: TRBD1
cdr3_aa: CASSYGTGGNQPQHF
cdr3_nt: TGTGCCAGCAGTTACGGAACAGGGGGGAATCAGCCCCAGCATTTT

clone_size: once
v_call: TRBV5-1
j_call: TRBJ2-5
d_call: TRBD2
cdr3_aa: CASSSGGGETQYF
cdr3_nt: TGCGCCAGCAGCTCGGGGGGAGGGGAGACCCAGTACTTC

clone_size: once
v_call: TRBV11-2
j_call: TRBJ1-2
d_call: .
cdr3_aa: CASSPRVDGYTF
cdr3_nt: TGTGCCAGCAGCCCCAGGGTCGATGGCTACACCTTC

clone_size: few
v_call: TRBV5-1
j_call: TRBJ1-2
d_call: .
cdr3_aa: CASSWDGSYGYTF
cdr3_nt: TGCGCCAGCAGCTGGGACGGGAGCTATGGCTACACCTTC

clone_size: .
v_call: TRBV7-2
j_call: TRBJ2-6
d_call: TRBD2
cdr3_aa: CASSLGGGGGANVLTF
cdr3_nt: TGTGCCAGCAGCTTAGGCGGGGGGGGAGGGGCCAACGTCCTGACTTTC

clone_size: once
v_call: TRBV11-2
j_call: TRBJ2-4
d_call: TRBD2
cdr3_aa: CASSRNGGAGNIQYF
cdr3_nt: TGTGCCAGCAGCCGAAACGGGGGGGCGGGAAACATTCAGTACTTC

clone_size: .
v_call: TRBV5-1
j_call: TRBJ2-1
d_call: TRBD1
cdr3_aa: CASSLGQAPSEQFF
cdr3_nt: TGCGCCAGCAGCCTGGGACAGGCCCCCTCTGAGCAGTTCTTC

clone_size: once
v_call: TRBV7-6
j_call: TRBJ2-7
d_call: TRBD1
cdr3_aa: CASSDRGANEQYF
cdr3_nt: TGTGCCAGCTCCGACAGGGGGGCCAACGAGCAGTACTTC

clone_size: .
v_call: TRBV7-3
j_call: TRBJ2-3
d_call: .
cdr3_aa: CASSSRGDTQYF
cdr3_nt: TGTGCCAGCAGCTCCCGGGGGGATACGCAGTATTTT

clone_size: .
v_call: TRBV7-9
j_call: TRBJ2-7
d_call: .
cdr3_aa: CASSLSGQDSYEQYF
cdr3_nt: TGTGCCAGCAGCCTTTCGGGACAAGACTCCTACGAGCAGTACTTC

clone_size: .
v_call: TRBV30
j_call: TRBJ1-5
d_call: TRBD1
cdr3_aa: CAWSTGTVYSNQPQHF
cdr3_nt: TGTGCCTGGAGTACAGGGACAGTCTATAGCAATCAGCCCCAGCATTTT

clone_size: .
v_call: TRBV9
j_call: TRBJ1-2
d_call: .
cdr3_aa: CASSVGGADYGYTF
cdr3_nt: TGTGCCAGCAGCGTAGGAGGGGCCGACTATGGCTACACCTTC

clone_size: .
v_call: TRBV28
j_call: TRBJ1-2
d_call: .
cdr3_aa: CASSLVQGATRYTF
cdr3_nt: TGTGCCAGCAGTTTAGTACAGGGCGCTACCCGCTACACCTTC

clone_size: .
v_call: TRBV29-1
j_call: TRBJ2-7
d_call: .
cdr3_aa: CSVSKGMTYEQYF
cdr3_nt: TGCAGCGTCTCCAAGGGGATGACCTACGAGCAGTACTTC

clone_size: .
v_call: TRBV5-4
j_call: TRBJ2-5
d_call: TRBD2
cdr3_aa: CASSLAGLAGKETQYF
cdr3_nt: TGTGCCAGCAGCTTGGCGGGACTAGCGGGGAAAGAGACCCAGTACTTC

clone_size: once
v_call: TRBV5-4
j_call: TRBJ2-3
d_call: .
cdr3_aa: CASSFGDGTGDTQYF
cdr3_nt: TGTGCCAGCAGCTTTGGGGACGGGACCGGGGATACGCAGTATTTT

clone_size: .
v_call: TRBV6-1
j_call: TRBJ2-1
d_call: .
cdr3_aa: CASSEPQGYNEQFF
cdr3_nt: TGTGCCAGCAGTGAACCGCAGGGCTACAATGAGCAGTTCTTC

clone_size: .
v_call: TRBV5-1
j_call: TRBJ1-1
d_call: .
cdr3_aa: CASSLLGGMNTEAFF
cdr3_nt: TGCGCCAGCAGCTTGTTGGGGGGCATGAACACTGAAGCTTTCTTT

clone_size: few
v_call: TRBV9
j_call: TRBJ2-5
d_call: .
cdr3_aa: CASSPGPQGAETQYF
cdr3_nt: TGTGCCAGCAGCCCAGGGCCCCAGGGCGCCGAGACCCAGTACTTC

clone_size: .
v_call: TRBV6-6
j_call: TRBJ1-2
d_call: TRBD1
cdr3_aa: CASSKTGSGYGYTF
cdr3_nt: TGTGCCAGCAGTAAGACAGGGTCTGGCTATGGCTACACCTTC

clone_size: .
v_call: TRBV7-2
j_call: TRBJ1-5
d_call: TRBD1
cdr3_aa: CASRPGTGGQPQHF
cdr3_nt: TGTGCCAGCAGGCCCGGGACAGGCGGGCAGCCCCAGCATTTT

clone_size: once
v_call: TRBV28
j_call: TRBJ1-1
d_call: .
cdr3_aa: CASSLVQERAFF
cdr3_nt: TGTGCCAGCAGTTTAGTCCAAGAAAGGGCTTTCTTT

clone_size: .
v_call: TRBV7-2
j_call: TRBJ2-7
d_call: .
cdr3_aa: CASSSFGGAYEQYF
cdr3_nt: TGTGCCAGCAGCTCTTTTGGGGGGGCATACGAGCAGTACTTC

clone_size: .
v_call: TRBV7-6
j_call: TRBJ1-1
d_call: TRBD1
cdr3_aa: CASRPQTGAMNTEAFF
cdr3_nt: TGTGCCAGCAGGCCTCAGACAGGGGCTATGAACACTGAAGCTTTCTTT

clone_size: once
v_call: TRBV30
j_call: TRBJ2-5
d_call: .
cdr3_aa: CAWSVSGKETQYF
cdr3_nt: TGTGCCTGGAGTGTGAGTGGGAAAGAGACCCAGTACTTC

clone_size: .
v_call: TRBV7-2
j_call: TRBJ1-4
d_call: .
cdr3_aa: CASSWTSGATNEKLFF
cdr3_nt: TGTGCCAGCAGCTGGACGTCAGGGGCAACTAATGAAAAACTGTTTTTT

clone_size: .
v_call: TRBV7-2
j_call: TRBJ2-1
d_call: .
cdr3_aa: CASTPPEGGVEQFF
cdr3_nt: TGTGCCAGCACCCCCCCCGAGGGCGGGGTTGAGCAGTTCTTC

clone_size: .
v_call: TRBV7-6
j_call: TRBJ2-7
d_call: .
cdr3_aa: CASSLAGLEQYF
cdr3_nt: TGTGCCAGCAGCTTAGCGGGGTTAGAGCAGTACTTC

clone_size: .
v_call: TRBV27
j_call: TRBJ2-6
d_call: .
cdr3_aa: CASSQSLSGANVLTF
cdr3_nt: TGTGCCAGCAGTCAAAGTCTCTCTGGGGCCAACGTCCTGACTTTC

clone_size: .
v_call: TRBV19
j_call: TRBJ2-7
d_call: .
cdr3_aa: CASSTNRVGSYEQYF
cdr3_nt: TGTGCCAGTAGTACAAACAGGGTGGGCTCCTACGAGCAGTACTTC

clone_size: .
v_call: TRBV9
j_call: TRBJ1-5
d_call: TRBD1
cdr3_aa: CASSGGTGGNPQHF
cdr3_nt: TGTGCCAGCAGCGGTGGGACAGGGGGCAATCCCCAGCATTTT

clone_size: .
v_call: TRBV6-1
j_call: TRBJ2-5
d_call: .
cdr3_aa: CASIPGTHSSETQYF
cdr3_nt: TGTGCCAGCATTCCCGGGACACACTCCTCAGAGACCCAGTACTTC

clone_size: .
v_call: TRBV6-5
j_call: TRBJ1-2
d_call: .
cdr3_aa: CASRPPGQNGYTF
cdr3_nt: TGTGCCAGCAGACCCCCGGGACAAAATGGCTACACCTTC

clone_size: .
v_call: TRBV11-2
j_call: TRBJ2-5
d_call: TRBD1
cdr3_aa: CASSRGQTQETQYF
cdr3_nt: TGTGCCAGCAGCAGGGGACAGACACAAGAGACCCAGTACTTC

clone_size: .
v_call: TRBV5-6
j_call: TRBJ2-7
d_call: TRBD1
cdr3_aa: CASSLGGASYEQYF
cdr3_nt: TGTGCCAGCAGCTTAGGGGGCGCGTCCTACGAGCAGTACTTC

clone_size: .
v_call: TRBV11-2
j_call: TRBJ2-3
d_call: .
cdr3_aa: CASSPRGTTDTQYF
cdr3_nt: TGTGCCAGCAGCCCGAGGGGCACCACAGATACGCAGTATTTT

clone_size: .
v_call: TRBV11-2
j_call: TRBJ1-4
d_call: TRBD1
cdr3_aa: CASSSRQGGKTNEKLFF
cdr3_nt: TGTGCCAGCAGCTCGAGACAGGGAGGTAAAACTAATGAAAAACTGTTTTTT

clone_size: .
v_call: TRBV30
j_call: TRBJ2-7
d_call: .
cdr3_aa: CAWSAGDWDEQYF
cdr3_nt: TGTGCCTGGAGTGCCGGAGACTGGGACGAGCAGTACTTC

clone_size: .
v_call: TRBV7-2
j_call: TRBJ2-3
d_call: .
cdr3_aa: CASSPSPAGGIDTQYF
cdr3_nt: TGTGCCAGCAGCCCAAGCCCCGCCGGGGGAATAGATACGCAGTATTTT

clone_size: .
v_call: TRBV7-8
j_call: TRBJ1-5
d_call: TRBD1
cdr3_aa: CASSLADRLNQPQHF
cdr3_nt: TGTGCCAGCAGCTTAGCGGACAGGCTCAATCAGCCCCAGCATTTT

clone_size: few
v_call: TRBV2
j_call: TRBJ1-3
d_call: .
cdr3_aa: CASSEAQGNTIYF
cdr3_nt: TGTGCCAGCAGTGAAGCCCAGGGAAACACCATATATTTT

clone_size: .
v_call: TRBV19
j_call: TRBJ1-2
d_call: TRBD1
cdr3_aa: CASSKVDRGDYGYTF
cdr3_nt: TGTGCCAGTAGTAAGGTGGACAGGGGCGACTATGGCTACACCTTC

clone_size: few
v_call: TRBV19
j_call: TRBJ1-2
d_call: TRBD1
cdr3_aa: CASTSDRVDGYTF
cdr3_nt: TGTGCCAGTACCTCGGACAGGGTGGATGGCTACACCTTC

clone_size: once
v_call: TRBV7-2
j_call: TRBJ2-4
d_call: TRBD2
cdr3_aa: CASSYGTNGNIQYF
cdr3_nt: TGTGCCAGCAGCTACGGGACTAACGGAAACATTCAGTACTTC

clone_size: once
v_call: TRBV5-5
j_call: TRBJ2-3
d_call: TRBD2
cdr3_aa: CASSLEPRGLAAMDTQYF
cdr3_nt: TGTGCCAGCAGCTTAGAGCCCCGGGGACTAGCGGCCATGGATACGCAGTATTTT

clone_size: .
v_call: TRBV7-2
j_call: TRBJ2-7
d_call: .
cdr3_aa: CASSGPGALYEQYF
cdr3_nt: TGTGCCAGCAGCGGCCCGGGGGCCCTCTACGAGCAGTACTTC

clone_size: medium-sized
v_call: TRBV27
j_call: TRBJ1-3
d_call: .
cdr3_aa: CASSLSGLGNTIYF
cdr3_nt: TGTGCCAGCAGTTTATCAGGACTCGGAAACACCATATATTTT